The 27 T cell receptor beta chains given below trace back to one sample, sequenced in a study of blood T cell repertoires in COVID-19. TCRdb keeps only in-frame clones here, not all; method: immunoSEQ multiplex PCR. The profile shows around 140,000 clones, around 88% of them singletons. Sequenced sample: peripheral blood. The receptors stem from a middle-aged man with acute or convalescent COVID-19.

The chain carries TRBV9 and TRBJ1-3, with D maybe TRBD1 (6 bases). The CDR3 extends over 16 amino acids. The V end was cut by 3 bases, the J end by 3 bases, with 16 bases between. From germline, CDR1 is SGDLS and CDR2 YYNGEE. The CDR3 sequence is CASSGRQDVFGNTIYF. Written as DNA, the CDR3 is TGTGCCAGCAGCGGGCGACAGGACGTCTTTGGAAACACCATATATTTT.

The chain recombines TRBV6-6 with TRBJ2-1; D is unresolved. V was pared by 0 bases and J by 0 bases, with 6 bases between. Germline CDR1 reads MNHNY; CDR2 reads SVGAGI (reference sequence). This CDR3 contains 15 residues. The chain's CDR3 is CASSYSPTSYNEQFF. CDR3 DNA sequence: TGTGCCAGCAGTTACTCGCCTACCTCCTACAATGAGCAGTTCTTC.

V is TRBV9 and J is TRBJ1-1; tentative D call: TRBD1 (5 bases). The CDR3 is made up of 12 amino acids. The ends were cut back, 3 bases at V and 8 bases at J, with 11 bases in the middle. CDR1 and CDR2 from the germline V gene are SGDLS and YYNGEE. The CDR3 loop is CASSASDSEAFF. The CDR3 DNA follows: TGTGCCAGCAGCGCCTCCGACAGCGAAGCTTTCTTT.

V usage is TRBV5-5 and J usage is TRBJ1-4; TRBD1 matches 9 bases. The V gene's germline CDR1 is SGHKS and CDR2 YYEKEE (reference sequence). Unmatched junction bases numbered 4, after V lost 4 bases and J lost 3 bases. The CDR3 has 15 residues. The CDR3 spells CASSARQGANEKLFF. CDR3 bases: TGTGCCAGCAGCGCCCGACAGGGGGCTAATGAAAAACTGTTTTTT.

The chain links TRBV7-6 to TRBJ1-1; D is unclear. V was trimmed by 4 bases and J by 1 base, leaving 10 bases between them. The CDR3 length is 14 residues. Germline values: CDR1 SGHVS, CDR2 FNYEAQ. CDR3 coding DNA: TGTGCCAGCAGCTGGGCCGGATCGAACACTGAAGCTTTCTTT. It specifies CASSWAGSNTEAFF.

The chain combines TRBV20-1 with TRBJ2-4; D not resolved. With 3 bases removed from V and 7 bases from J, the gap between germline ends came to 13 bases. This CDR3 has 13 amino acids. Germline V gives CDR1 DFQATT, CDR2 SNEGSKA (reference sequence). The CDR3: CSASVPGGNIQYF. The DNA of the CDR3 is TGCAGTGCTAGTGTCCCGGGTGGGAACATTCAGTACTTC.

V gene TRBV6-5 combines with J gene TRBJ1-1, with D perhaps TRBD1 (6 bases). The CDR3 totals 13 residues. V lost 6 bases and J 6 bases, leaving 14 bases between the germline ends. Germline assignment: CDR1 MNHEY and CDR2 SVGAGI. CDR3 bases: TGTGCCAGCAGCGCCTTGGGGGGGCCTGAAGCTTTCTTT. Its translation is CASSALGGPEAFF.

The chain combines TRBV20-1 with TRBJ2-7; D might be TRBD2 (6 bases). The CDR3 sequence is 11 residues long. Trimming shortened V by 3 bases and J by 5 bases, and 8 bases separated the two germline ends. Germline loops: CDR1 DFQATT, CDR2 SNEGSKA (reference sequence). The CDR3 loop reads CSASQRDEQYF. DNA for the CDR3: TGCAGTGCTAGCCAGCGGGACGAGCAGTACTTC.

The chain combines TRBV7-9 with TRBJ2-2, with 11 bases identical to TRBD2. Trimming at V came to 3 bases and at J to 2 bases, leaving 8 bases not matched to a gene. CDR3 length: 18 amino acids. Germline values: CDR1 SEHNR, CDR2 FQNEAQ (reference sequence). In nucleotides, the CDR3 is TGTGCCAGCAGCTTCTGGGGTAGCGGGAGGGACAACACCGGGGAGCTGTTTTTT. Residues: CASSFWGSGRDNTGELFF.

The V call is TRBV7-8, the J call TRBJ1-2; unclear D gene. The CDR3 length is 13 residues. The germline V and J ends were trimmed by 1 base and 2 bases, with 5 bases remaining between them. CDR1 is SGHVS, CDR2 FQNEAQ, per germline. CDR3 residues: CASSLETNYGYTF. The CDR3 DNA reads as TGTGCCAGCAGCTTAGAGACAAACTATGGCTACACCTTC.

The V call is TRBV25-1, the J call TRBJ1-2; TRBD1 aligns across 8 bases. Germline trimming cut 5 bases from V and 13 bases from J; bases unmatched to any gene: 9. This CDR3 is 12 amino acids long. CDR1 is MGHDK, CDR2 SYGVNS, per germline. CDR3 residues: CASSRGQGSVTF. In DNA, the CDR3 is TGTGCCAGCAGTCGCGGACAGGGATCGGTCACCTTC.

This chain joins TRBV28 and TRBJ1-5; D possibly corresponds to TRBD1 (5 bases). Trimming cost V 3 bases and J 4 bases, with 16 bases left between them. Germline CDR1 is MDHEN and CDR2 is SYDVKM. CDR3 length equals 16 residues. Here the CDR3 reads CASSFRDYAINQPQHF. The CDR3 region has the DNA TGTGCCAGCAGTTTTCGGGACTACGCAATAAATCAGCCCCAGCATTTT.

The chain has TRBV7-2 and TRBJ1-2, with 8 bases matching TRBD1. V shed 4 bases, J shed 4 bases, and the junction held 5 bases outside the gene matches. The germline V gene encodes CDR1 SGHTA and CDR2 FQGNSA. This CDR3 spans 14 amino acids. CDR3 in DNA: TGTGCCAGCAGCTCAGACAGGGGCCCCTATGGCTACACCTTC. This codes for CASSSDRGPYGYTF.

The V gene is TRBV4-2, the J gene TRBJ1-1, with 7 bases matching TRBD1. CDR3 length: 14 amino acids. Germline trimming cut 1 base from V and 6 bases from J; bases unmatched to any gene: 5. Germline V CDR1 and CDR2: LGHNA, YNFKEQ. The CDR3 spells CASSQVGGRSEAFF. The CDR3 DNA reads as TGTGCCAGCAGCCAAGTAGGGGGCCGCTCTGAAGCTTTCTTT.

This chain links TRBV10-1 with TRBJ2-1; a weak D match, TRBD1 (6 bases). This CDR3 is built from 12 residues. CDR1 is WNHNN and CDR2 is SYGVQD in the germline V gene (reference sequence). V lost 11 bases and J 13 bases, leaving 21 bases between the germline ends. The CDR3 DNA is TGCGCCGTCGCCCGGGACACCCGAACCCAGTTCTTC. It yields the protein CAVARDTRTQFF.

Of note for this clone: The same CDR3 also results from other DNA sequences found in this sample. The rearrangement uses TRBV28 and TRBJ2-7; maybe TRBD1 (6 bases). Germline lookup yields CDR1 MDHEN and CDR2 SYDVKM. Trimming shortened V by 5 bases and J by 2 bases, and 13 bases separated the two germline ends. This CDR3 region has 14 residues. CDR3 nucleotides: TGTGCCAGCAGTCCGTGGACAGAAACCTACGAGCAGTACTTC. Translation gives CASSPWTETYEQYF. Supplemented by reference TRBV28 and TRBJ2-7, the full variable domain reads DVKVTQSSRYLVKRTGEKVFLECVQDMDHENMFWYRQDPGLGLRLIYFSYDVKMKEKGDIPEGYSVSREKKERFSLILESASTNQTSMYLCASSPWTETYEQYFGPGTRLTVT.

In its sample, this clone was seen once. The chain combines TRBV6-1 with TRBJ2-1; maybe TRBD1 (5 bases). This CDR3 contains 16 residues. Trimming took 1 base from V and 1 from J, leaving 11 bases between them. Per germline, CDR1 MNHNS and CDR2 SASEGT. In nucleotides, the CDR3 is TGTGCCAGCAGTGAAGAGGCAGGGAAGTCCTACAATGAGCAGTTCTTC. It translates to CASSEEAGKSYNEQFF.

The CDR3 reads CASSVGGQETQYF. CDR3 sequence (DNA): TGTGCCAGCAGCGTAGGAGGGCAAGAGACCCAGTACTTC. The chain couples TRBV9 to TRBJ2-5, with D possibly being TRBD2 (5 bases). Germline lookup yields CDR1 SGDLS and CDR2 YYNGEE. Trimming left V 0 bases short and J 2 bases short, with 5 bases between. The CDR3 length is 13 residues.

This chain links TRBV27 with TRBJ2-3; TRBD2 matches at 11 bases. Trimming cost V 5 bases and J 7 bases; bases outside gene matches: 11. CDR1 and CDR2 (germline): MNHEY, SMNVEV (reference sequence). This CDR3 is 16 amino acids long. In DNA, the CDR3 is TGTGCCAGCAGTAGGCCCGGGACTAGCGGAGGGAATACGCAGTATTTT. It codes for CASSRPGTSGGNTQYF.

V is TRBV5-1 and J is TRBJ2-5; 11 nucleotides agree with TRBD2. This CDR3 contains 14 residues. CDR1 is SGHRS and CDR2 is YFSETQ in the germline V gene. Losses at the gene ends were 2 bases for V and 3 bases for J; bases not matched to a gene: 0. CDR3: CASSFSGREETQYF. CDR3 sequence (DNA): TGCGCCAGCAGCTTTAGCGGGAGGGAAGAGACCCAGTACTTC.

The genes are TRBV5-4 and TRBJ1-2; D might be TRBD1 (6 bases). V lost 2 bases and J 13 bases, leaving 12 bases between the germline ends. Per germline, CDR1 SGHNT and CDR2 YYREEE (reference sequence). The CDR3 is 11 residues long. The CDR3 reads CASSFQGLSTF. The CDR3 DNA reads TGTGCCAGCAGCTTCCAGGGGTTATCCACCTTC.

CDR3 bases: TGTGCCAGCAGCCCAGGGACACCGGAACTCTCGACCTTC. It is translated as CASSPGTPELSTF. This chain links TRBV7-3 with TRBJ1-2; D possibly corresponds to TRBD1 (6 bases). The CDR3 loop spans 13 amino acids. The V end lost 5 bases, the J end lost 14 bases, and 21 bases lay between the germline ends. Germline CDR1 and CDR2: SGHTA and FQGTGA. Filled out from reference TRBV7-3 and TRBJ1-2, the complete variable domain reads GAGVSQTPSNKVTEKGKYVELRCDPISGHTALYWYRQSLGQGPEFLIYFQGTGAADDSGLPNDRFFAVRPEGSVSTLKIQRTERGDSAVYLCASSPGTPELSTFGSGTRLTVV.

The rearrangement links TRBV5-1 to TRBJ2-3; 13 bases match TRBD2. J lost 6 bases, V lost 0 bases, and 4 bases had no gene match. The CDR3 extends over 16 amino acids. CDR1 is SGHRS, CDR2 YFSETQ, per germline. In DNA form, the CDR3 reads TGCGCCAGCAGCTTGGAAGGACTAGCGGGAGTGGATACGCAGTATTTT. This encodes CASSLEGLAGVDTQYF.

The gene calls are TRBV19 and TRBJ1-6; 8 bases line up with TRBD1. After removal of 2 bases from V and 7 bases from J, the junction contained 4 bases not matched to a gene. The CDR3 is made up of 15 amino acids. Per the germline V gene, CDR1 is LNHDA and CDR2 is SQIVND (reference sequence). The CDR3 is CASSIRTGRNSPLHF. Here the CDR3 DNA reads TGTGCCAGTAGTATACGGACAGGGAGGAATTCACCCCTCCACTTT.

In the case of this clone: This sample includes further DNA sequences coding for the same CDR3. The chain links TRBV18 to TRBJ1-1; no clear D. The CDR3 sequence is 14 residues long. Germline values: CDR1 KGHSH, CDR2 LQKENI. The ends were cut back, 0 bases at V and 2 bases at J, with 7 bases in the middle. In DNA, the CDR3 is TGTGCCAGCTCACCACCTAGAGGAAACACTGAAGCTTTCTTT. Translation: CASSPPRGNTEAFF.

The chain combines TRBV6-5 with TRBJ2-2; 11 bases are a match to TRBD2. V lost 2 bases and J lost 8; bases outside the gene matches: 7. The CDR3 loop spans 16 amino acids. Looked up from germline, CDR1 is MNHEY and CDR2 is SVGAGI. CDR3 coding DNA: TGTGCCAGCAGTTACGCGGCTAGCGGGGGGCAGGGGGAGCTGTTTTTT. Translation: CASSYAASGGQGELFF.

The V call is TRBV7-9, the J call TRBJ1-2; D is perhaps TRBD1 (6 bases). The CDR3 has 15 amino acids. V gave up 4 bases and J gave up 5 bases, with 17 bases separating them. CDR1 and CDR2 (germline): SEHNR, FQNEAQ (reference sequence). The CDR3 is CASSSRLDSEYGYTF. The CDR3 DNA reads TGTGCCAGCAGCTCGCGTTTGGACAGCGAATATGGCTACACCTTC.